The T cell receptor (beta chain) described here comes from a study of neurological immune-mediated disorders. TCRdb reanalysed the 5' RACE reads using MiXCR and keeps one entry per CDR3 protein. This sample has around 62,000 distinct CDR3 sequences, with 4.1% found just once. The sample holds many counts of this clonotype. This CDR3 region has 16 residues. CDR1 and CDR2 (germline): SGHRS, YFSETQ. Trimming removed 4 bases at V and 2 bases at J, with 19 bases between. This chain links TRBV5-1 with TRBJ2-7; D is ambiguous. The sequenced material came from PBMCs. The sequence was collected from a man between 50 and 59 years old with multiple sclerosis. CDR3 coding DNA: TGCGCCAGCAGCCAAACCTCAGGAACGCTAACCTACGAGCAGTACTTC. Its translation: CASSQTSGTLTYEQYF. Full variable domain (missing parts from reference TRBV5-1 and TRBJ2-7): KAGVTQTPRYLIKTRGQQVTLSCSPISGHRSVSWYQQTPGQGLQFLFEYFSETQRNKGNFPGRFSGRQFSNSRSEMNVSTLELGDSALYLCASSQTSGTLTYEQYFGPGTRLTVT.